The 18 T cell receptor beta chains presented below share a single source sample, sequenced in a study of CD8 T cells in Susac syndrome. An input of 0.5 to 1 ug of RNA was subjected to reverse transcription using random hexamers. TCRdb called the immunoSEQ multiplex PCR reads again in MiXCR, with one record for every CDR3 protein. The table records under 80,000 distinct CDR3 sequences, just under 95% of them present only once. The specimen sequenced was CD8+ T cells from PBMCs. The origin of the receptors is a human donor with multiple sclerosis.

The rearrangement uses TRBV29-1 and TRBJ1-3; tentatively, D is TRBD1 (6 bases). The length of the CDR3 is 13 residues. Between the trimmed V and J ends, which lost 5 bases and 4 bases, there was a span of 12 bases. Per germline, CDR1 SQVTM and CDR2 ANQGSEA. This CDR3 reads CSVQTGSGNTIYF. The CDR3 DNA reads as TGCAGCGTTCAAACAGGGTCGGGAAACACCATATATTTT.

This chain connects TRBV27 to TRBJ2-7; TRBD1 matches 10 bases. After removal of 3 bases from V and 2 bases from J, the junction contained 4 bases not matched to a gene. The CDR3 runs 15 residues. Looked up from germline, CDR1 is MNHEY and CDR2 is SMNVEV (reference sequence). CDR3 DNA: TGTGCCAGCAGTTTGAGGGACAGGGGCCCCTACGAGCAGTACTTC. Translation: CASSLRDRGPYEQYF.

This chain connects TRBV6-6 to TRBJ1-5; 7 bases line up with TRBD1. Germline V CDR1 and CDR2: MNHNY, SVGAGI (reference sequence). The CDR3 loop spans 13 amino acids. J was trimmed by 3 bases and V by 7 bases; bases with no gene match: 3. The CDR3 is CASTKGANQPQHF. CDR3 DNA: TGTGCCAGCACCAAGGGGGCCAATCAGCCCCAGCATTTT.

V is TRBV29-1 and J is TRBJ1-2; D is uncertain. The CDR3 contains 8 residues. Trimming removed 7 bases from V and 6 bases from J, with 3 bases in between. Per germline, CDR1 SQVTM and CDR2 ANQGSEA. DNA of the CDR3: TGCAGCGCGGATGGCTACACCTTC. As protein: CSADGYTF.

The CDR3 loop is CASSSRSYNEQFF. The CDR3 DNA reads TGTGCCAGCAGTTCACGCTCCTACAATGAGCAGTTCTTC. The chain links TRBV27 to TRBJ2-1, with no clear D. The V and J ends lost 4 bases and 0 bases respectively, with 4 bases between them. The CDR3 is made up of 13 amino acids. From germline, CDR1 is MNHEY and CDR2 SMNVEV (reference sequence).

This clonotype was seen just once. This rearrangement joins TRBV10-2 to TRBJ2-1, with D hard to call. This CDR3 region has 12 residues. Trimming left V 3 bases short and J 14 bases short, with 14 bases between. Per germline, CDR1 WSHSY and CDR2 SAAADI. CDR3 in amino acids: CASSDDRGREFF. The DNA of the CDR3 is TGCGCCAGCAGTGACGATCGAGGTAGGGAGTTCTTC.

J is TRBJ1-1 and V is TRBV27, with D unresolved. The CDR3 sequence is 13 residues long. The germline gives CDR1 MNHEY, CDR2 SMNVEV (reference sequence). V lost 3 bases and J lost 3, with 8 bases in between. The CDR3 protein is CASSFNLYTEAFF. The DNA for the CDR3 is TGTGCCAGCAGTTTCAATCTGTACACTGAAGCTTTCTTT.

The V call is TRBV5-4, the J call TRBJ2-1, with 16 bases aligning to TRBD2. This CDR3 has 19 amino acids. Unmatched junction bases numbered 13, after V lost 2 bases and J lost 8 bases. Germline V lookup: CDR1 SGHNT, CDR2 YYREEE (reference sequence). CDR3 loop: CASSFGTSGRAGSSDEQFF. CDR3 bases: TGTGCCAGCAGCTTTGGGACTAGCGGGAGGGCCGGATCAAGCGATGAGCAGTTCTTC.

This clonotype was detected a few times. The chain joins TRBV25-1 to TRBJ2-7; 8 positions match TRBD2. The CDR3 contains 13 residues. The V gene end was trimmed by 4 bases and the J gene end by 4 bases; junction bases not matched to a gene: 3. Germline loops: CDR1 MGHDK, CDR2 SYGVNS. The CDR3 is CASSGGGRYEQYF. DNA of the CDR3: TGTGCCAGCAGTGGAGGCGGGAGGTACGAGCAGTACTTC.

This chain uses TRBV7-8 with TRBJ2-5, with no clear D. The CDR3 covers 16 residues. V was pared by 1 base and J by 0 bases, with 12 bases between. Germline V gene lookup returns CDR1 SGHVS and CDR2 FQNEAQ. CDR3 loop: CASSLDSPLYQETQYF. CDR3 coding DNA: TGTGCCAGCAGCTTAGATTCCCCTCTGTACCAAGAGACCCAGTACTTC.

V usage is TRBV30 and J usage is TRBJ2-6; D is unresolved. V dropped 3 bases and J dropped 0 bases, with 18 bases sitting between them. Germline values: CDR1 GTSNPN, CDR2 SVGIG (reference sequence). The CDR3 is 18 amino acids. CDR3 in amino acids: CAWRFDPPLDSGANVLTF. The CDR3, as DNA: TGTGCCTGGAGGTTCGACCCACCCCTAGACTCTGGGGCCAACGTCCTGACTTTC.

The J gene is TRBJ2-3, the V gene TRBV7-2; 7 nucleotides line up with TRBD1. This CDR3 has 14 residues. V shed 5 bases, J shed 5 bases, and the junction held 7 bases outside the gene matches. Germline CDR1 is SGHTA and CDR2 is FQGNSA. CDR3 in DNA: TGTGCCAGCAGCCCAATCTACAGGGGAGATACGCAGTATTTT. As protein: CASSPIYRGDTQYF.

The chain links TRBV14 to TRBJ2-7; possibly TRBD1 or TRBD2 for D (5 bases each). CDR3 length: 14 residues. The germline CDR1 and CDR2 sequences are SGHDN and FVKESK. The ends were cut back, 6 bases at V and 6 bases at J, with 18 bases in the middle. CDR3 DNA sequence: TGTGCCAGCAGTACCGATCTCCGGGGACCCGAGCAGTACTTC. Translation gives CASSTDLRGPEQYF.

The V call is TRBV27, the J call TRBJ1-2; the D gene is possibly TRBD1 (5 bases). The CDR3 loop spans 11 amino acids. CDR1 and CDR2 from the germline V gene are MNHEY and SMNVEV (reference sequence). Trimming pared 8 bases from V and 8 bases from J, leaving 12 bases between. The CDR3 DNA reads TGTGCCAGCGGCCCGCAGGGCGGCTACACCTTC. Translating it yields CASGPQGGYTF.

The rearrangement joins TRBV6-5 to TRBJ1-1; tentative D call: TRBD1 (5 bases). Germline assignment: CDR1 MNHEY and CDR2 SVGAGI. The germline V and J ends were trimmed by 6 bases and 3 bases, with 14 bases remaining between them. This CDR3 comprises 14 residues. Here the CDR3 DNA reads TGTGCCAGCAGGGCGGGGGGGACCCACACTGAAGCTTTCTTT. Translating it yields CASRAGGTHTEAFF.

Here the CDR3 DNA reads TGTGCCAGCAGTGGGATCATCCAGGGGAGCACTGAAGCTTTCTTT. It yields the protein CASSGIIQGSTEAFF. V usage is TRBV6-2 or TRBV6-3 and J usage is TRBJ1-1; maybe TRBD1 (6 bases). The CDR3 spans 15 residues. V lost 5 bases to trimming and J lost 4 bases, with 17 bases between them. The germline gives CDR1 MNHEY, CDR2 SVGEGT.

The chain couples TRBV20-1 to TRBJ2-7; 10 bases match TRBD2. V was pared by 1 base and J by 2 bases, with 8 bases of the junction left unmatched. The germline V gene has CDR1 DFQATT and CDR2 SNEGSKA (reference sequence). The CDR3 is made up of 16 amino acids. CDR3: CSARVASGSIPYEQYF. CDR3 sequence (DNA): TGCAGTGCTAGAGTCGCTAGCGGGAGTATTCCCTACGAGCAGTACTTC.

V is TRBV27 and J is TRBJ2-7; D may be TRBD1 (6 bases). V was trimmed by 4 bases and J by 3 bases, leaving 16 bases between them. The CDR3 length is 15 residues. CDR1 MNHEY and CDR2 SMNVEV come from the germline V gene (reference sequence). CDR3: CASSYSAGTLYEQYF. The CDR3 bases are TGTGCCAGCAGTTACTCGGCCGGGACACTCTACGAGCAGTACTTC.